Below are 18 T cell receptor beta chains sequenced from a single sample in a study of T-cell memory formation after mild COVID-19. Each CDR3 protein is one row after TCRdb ran MiXCR on the 5' RACE reads. The repertoire holds 250,000 to 350,000 distinct CDR3 sequences, with more than 15% as singletons. Sample: PBMCs or a T cell subset sorted from them (not recorded which). These receptors came from a man aged 18 to 30 who had mild COVID-19 (a few samples of this study predate the infection). Cell type and time point are not known.

This clonotype was detected a few times. The chain combines TRBV6-5 with TRBJ2-1; TRBD2 agrees at 7 bases. The CDR3 consists of 14 residues. Germline loops: CDR1 MNHEY, CDR2 SVGAGI. The J segment lost 4 bases and the V segment lost 0 bases, leaving 0 bases of the junction unmatched. In DNA form, the CDR3 reads TGTGCCAGCAGTTACTCGCGGGGGTACAATGAGCAGTTCTTC. Translating it yields CASSYSRGYNEQFF.

This clonotype was counted between two and nine times. This sequence joins TRBV6-5 and TRBJ2-5; 8 bases align to TRBD2. Germline assignment: CDR1 MNHEY and CDR2 SVGAGI. The CDR3 is made up of 15 amino acids. V trimming: 1 base; J trimming: 4 bases; junction bases outside the gene matches: 5. CDR3 protein: CASSYFGGERETQYF. CDR3 bases: TGTGCCAGCAGTTACTTCGGGGGGGAGAGAGAGACCCAGTACTTC.

The chain joins TRBV27 to TRBJ2-7, with 10 bases aligning to TRBD2. This CDR3 contains 18 residues. Germline CDR1 reads MNHEY; CDR2 reads SMNVEV (reference sequence). J lost 0 bases, V lost 0 bases, and 8 bases had no gene match. The CDR3 DNA is TGTGCCAGCAGTTTATCGCATCTAGCGGGGGACTTCTCCTACGAGCAGTACTTC. Its protein product is CASSLSHLAGDFSYEQYF.

This clonotype showed up many times. The chain has TRBV7-9 and TRBJ2-7; TRBD1 matches at 8 bases. The length of the CDR3 is 13 residues. Looked up from germline, CDR1 is SEHNR and CDR2 is FQNEAQ (reference sequence). Trimming took 8 bases from V and 3 from J; bases not matched to a gene: 6. The CDR3 sequence is CASGGQGYYEQYF. CDR3 nucleotide sequence: TGTGCCAGCGGCGGACAGGGCTACTACGAGCAGTACTTC.

The V gene is TRBV5-1, the J gene TRBJ1-3; a possible D gene is TRBD1 (6 bases). CDR3 size: 14 residues. Trimming pared 9 bases from V and 5 bases from J, leaving 18 bases between. In germline, CDR1 is SGHRS, CDR2 YFSETQ. CDR3 in DNA: TGCGCCATATTCACCGGGACAAAAAGAAACACCATATATTTT. The encoded protein is CAIFTGTKRNTIYF.

This clonotype was observed a handful of times. The chain links TRBV12-3 or TRBV12-4 to TRBJ1-1, with TRBD1 as a possible D gene (6 bases). This CDR3 has 13 residues. V dropped 8 bases and J dropped 0 bases, with 10 bases sitting between them. The CDR3 reads CASSKGVNTEAFF. Written as DNA, the CDR3 is TGTGCCAGCTCCAAGGGGGTGAACACTGAAGCTTTCTTT.

This clonotype showed up just a few times. The V gene is TRBV7-2, the J gene TRBJ1-6; 7 nucleotides agree with TRBD1. The CDR3 is made up of 15 amino acids. The germline V gene has CDR1 SGHTA and CDR2 FQGNSA. The V segment lost 4 bases and the J segment 7 bases; nucleotides outside the gene matches: 7. DNA of the CDR3: TGTGCCAGCAGCTCCCAGGACAGGAGAAATTCACCCCTCCACTTT. Translating it yields CASSSQDRRNSPLHF.

The rearrangement joins TRBV16 to TRBJ1-2; D gene ambiguous. Trimming removed 5 bases at V and 7 bases at J, with 11 bases between. The CDR3 sequence is 12 residues long. The V gene's germline CDR1 is KGHSY and CDR2 FQNENV. The CDR3 sequence is CASSYIGLGYTF. For the CDR3, the DNA is TGTGCCAGCAGCTACATAGGGCTTGGCTACACCTTC. The variable domain in full, completed from reference TRBV16 and TRBJ1-2, reads GEEVAQTPKHLVRGEGQKAKLYCAPIKGHSYVFWYQQVLKNEFKFLISFQNENVFDETGMPKERFSAKCLPNSPCSLEIQATKLEDSAVYFCASSYIGLGYTFGSGTRLTVV.

J is TRBJ2-1 and V is TRBV20-1; D may match TRBD1 or TRBD2 (6 bases each). V gave up 2 bases and J gave up 0 bases, with 8 bases separating them. Germline V gives CDR1 DFQATT, CDR2 SNEGSKA (reference sequence). The CDR3 spans 14 residues. CDR3 coding DNA: TGCAGTGCTAGAAGGGGGGACTCCTACAATGAGCAGTTCTTC. Encoded protein: CSARRGDSYNEQFF.

The chain combines TRBV9 with TRBJ2-2; perhaps TRBD1 as D (5 bases). The germline V gene encodes CDR1 SGDLS and CDR2 YYNGEE. Trimming left V 1 base short and J 3 bases short, with 13 bases between. CDR3 length equals 16 residues. The CDR3 spells CASSVNPRRDTGELFF. The CDR3 DNA reads as TGTGCCAGCAGCGTAAACCCCCGCAGGGACACCGGGGAGCTGTTTTTT.

V is TRBV20-1 and J is TRBJ1-5; D is undetermined. Trimming shortened V by 1 base and J by 7 bases, and 11 bases separated the two germline ends. Germline-derived CDR1 and CDR2 are DFQATT and SNEGSKA (reference sequence). The CDR3 is 13 residues long. The CDR3 here is CSARGVGLQPQHF. Here the CDR3 DNA reads TGCAGTGCTAGAGGGGTGGGGTTGCAGCCCCAGCATTTT.

This clonotype was observed a handful of times. The chain links TRBV25-1 to TRBJ1-2; D gene unclear. CDR3 length equals 11 residues. Trimming left V 0 bases short and J 11 bases short, with 7 bases between. Germline loops: CDR1 MGHDK, CDR2 SYGVNS. Written as DNA, the CDR3 is TGTGCCAGCAGTGAATATATGAGGTACACCTTC. Encoded protein: CASSEYMRYTF.

This clonotype occurred a few times. The J gene is TRBJ2-7, the V gene TRBV7-9; D is possibly TRBD2 (6 bases). This CDR3 is built from 14 residues. CDR1 and CDR2 (germline): SEHNR, FQNEAQ (reference sequence). V lost 6 bases and J lost 2, with 14 bases in between. CDR3 in amino acids: CASRWGDSTYEQYF. In DNA form, the CDR3 reads TGTGCCAGCAGGTGGGGGGACTCGACCTACGAGCAGTACTTC. Filled out from reference TRBV7-9 and TRBJ2-7, the complete variable domain reads DTGVSQNPRHKITKRGQNVTFRCDPISEHNRLYWYRQTLGQGPEFLTYFQNEAQLEKSRLLSDRFSAERPKGSFSTLEIQRTEQGDSAMYLCASRWGDSTYEQYFGPGTRLTVT.

This chain's CDR3 is CASSLEYRGSSYNEQFF. As DNA, the CDR3 is TGTGCCAGCAGCTTAGAATACAGGGGTAGCTCCTACAATGAGCAGTTCTTC. The chain combines TRBV7-2 with TRBJ2-1, with TRBD1 identical over 7 bases. The CDR3 extends over 17 amino acids. CDR1 and CDR2 (germline): SGHTA, FQGNSA. V was clipped by 1 base and J by 0 bases; unmatched bases: 6.

The chain carries TRBV3-1 and TRBJ1-2; weak D call: TRBD1 (5 bases). The germline V and J ends were trimmed by 1 base and 5 bases, with 8 bases remaining between them. This CDR3 is built from 13 residues. CDR1 and CDR2 (germline): LGHDT, YNNKEL (reference sequence). The DNA of the CDR3 is TGTGCCAGCAGCCAAGCTCGGGGGTATGGCTACACCTTC. Its protein product is CASSQARGYGYTF.

This clonotype was counted only a few times. CDR3 region: CATSGGGGFEQFF. In DNA form, the CDR3 reads TGTGCCACCAGCGGCGGGGGGGGATTTGAGCAGTTCTTC. The chain recombines TRBV15 with TRBJ2-1, with TRBD2 matching 9 bases. The ends lost 5 bases at V and 9 bases at J; junction bases unmatched: 5. The CDR3 sequence is 13 residues long. Germline assignment: CDR1 LNHNV and CDR2 YYDKDF (reference sequence). The whole variable domain, filled in from reference TRBV15 and TRBJ2-1, reads DAMVIQNPRYQVTQFGKPVTLSCSQTLNHNVMYWYQQKSSQAPKLLFHYYDKDFNNEADTPDNFQSRRPNTSFCFLDIRSPGLGDTAMYLCATSGGGGFEQFFGPGTRLTVL.

The gene calls are TRBV20-1 and TRBJ2-1; 7 positions agree with TRBD2. CDR1 is DFQATT and CDR2 is SNEGSKA in the germline V gene (reference sequence). This CDR3 is built from 14 residues. V lost 5 bases and J lost 5; bases outside the gene matches: 9. CDR3 sequence reads: CSALRGGGHNEQFF. CDR3 DNA: TGCAGTGCTTTACGGGGCGGGGGTCACAATGAGCAGTTCTTC.

This rearrangement joins TRBV10-3 to TRBJ1-1; 10 nucleotides agree with TRBD1. The CDR3 has 12 amino acids. V shed 9 bases, J shed 5 bases, and the junction held 3 bases outside the gene matches. Looked up from germline, CDR1 is ENHRY and CDR2 is SYGVKD. CDR3 in amino acids: CAIRDRGTEAFF. CDR3 DNA sequence: TGTGCCATTCGGGACAGGGGTACTGAAGCTTTCTTT.